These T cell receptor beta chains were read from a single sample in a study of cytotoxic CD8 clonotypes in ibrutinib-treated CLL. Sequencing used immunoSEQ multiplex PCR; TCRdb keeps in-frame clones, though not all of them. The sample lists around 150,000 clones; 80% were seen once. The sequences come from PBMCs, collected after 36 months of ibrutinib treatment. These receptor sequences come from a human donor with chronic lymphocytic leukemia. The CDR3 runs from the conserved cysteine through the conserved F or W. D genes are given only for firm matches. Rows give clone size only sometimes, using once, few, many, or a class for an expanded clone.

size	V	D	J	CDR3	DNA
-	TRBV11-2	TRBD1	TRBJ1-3	CASSLLGTGAGNTIYF	TGTGCCAGCAGCTTACTCGGGACAGGGGCTGGAAACACCATATATTTT
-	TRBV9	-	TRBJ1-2	CASSVVSRSHYGYTF	TGTGCCAGCAGCGTAGTTTCGAGATCACACTATGGCTACACCTTC
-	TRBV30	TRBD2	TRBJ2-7	CAWSKGLAGPLYEQYF	TGTGCCTGGAGTAAGGGACTAGCGGGACCCCTCTACGAGCAGTACTTC
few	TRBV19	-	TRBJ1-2	CASSIAVSGEKSGYTF	TGTGCCAGTAGTATAGCAGTCTCCGGGGAAAAGAGTGGCTACACCTTC
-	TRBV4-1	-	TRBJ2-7	CASSQRQNYEQYF	TGCGCCAGCAGCCAGAGACAGAATTACGAGCAGTACTTC
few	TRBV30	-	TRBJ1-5	CAYSRGGGQPQHF	TGTGCCTACTCCAGGGGCGGGGGTCAGCCCCAGCATTTT
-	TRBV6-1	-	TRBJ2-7	CASSEVATAPEVGQYF	TGTGCCAGCAGTGAAGTTGCGACAGCCCCCGAAGTTGGGCAGTACTTC
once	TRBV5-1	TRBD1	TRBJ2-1	CASSYLGDSSYNEQFF	TGCGCCAGCAGTTACTTGGGGGACAGCTCCTACAATGAGCAGTTCTTC
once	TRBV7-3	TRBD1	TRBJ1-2	CASSSQGGQGYGYTF	TGTGCCAGCAGCTCCCAAGGGGGACAGGGGTATGGCTACACCTTC
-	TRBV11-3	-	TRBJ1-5	CASSKGQGSQPQHF	TGTGCCAGCAGCAAGGGTCAGGGCAGCCAGCCCCAGCATTTT
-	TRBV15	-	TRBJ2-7	CATSPQAVAGYEQYF	TGTGCCACCAGCCCCCAGGCAGTCGCTGGGTACGAGCAGTACTTC
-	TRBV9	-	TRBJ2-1	CASSRPGSVINEQFF	TGTGCCAGCAGCAGGCCGGGCTCAGTGATTAATGAGCAGTTCTTC
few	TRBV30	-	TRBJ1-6	CAWSTGTDYSPLHF	TGTGCCTGGAGCACCGGGACGGATTATTCACCCCTCCACTTT
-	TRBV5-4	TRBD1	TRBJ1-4	CASSRGQGASEKLFF	TGTGCCAGCAGCAGAGGACAGGGGGCTAGTGAAAAACTGTTTTTT
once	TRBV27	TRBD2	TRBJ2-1	CASSQTSNRVYNEQFF	TGTGCCAGCAGTCAGACTAGCAATAGGGTGTACAATGAGCAGTTCTTC
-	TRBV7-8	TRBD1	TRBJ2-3	CASRPTGGVLETQYF	TGTGCCAGCAGACCGACAGGGGGCGTTTTGGAGACGCAGTATTTT
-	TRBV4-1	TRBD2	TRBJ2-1	CASSPSTPGLAGARSYNEQFF	TGCGCCAGCAGCCCCTCTACACCGGGACTAGCGGGAGCGAGGTCCTACAATGAGCAGTTCTTC
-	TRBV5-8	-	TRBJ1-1	CASSLLRLGITEAFF	TGTGCCAGCAGCTTGTTACGTCTTGGAATCACTGAAGCTTTCTTT
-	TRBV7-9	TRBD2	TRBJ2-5	CASSLGLAGLETQYF	TGTGCCAGCAGCCTGGGACTAGCGGGACTGGAGACCCAGTACTTC
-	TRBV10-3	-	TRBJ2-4	CAISESPDYPTQYF	TGTGCCATCAGTGAGTCCCCCGACTACCCCACTCAGTACTTC
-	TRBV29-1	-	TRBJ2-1	CSVARRTSFEQFF	TGCAGCGTTGCCCGACGAACTAGTTTTGAGCAGTTCTTC
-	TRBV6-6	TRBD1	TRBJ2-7	CASSYSGQDYEQYF	TGTGCCAGCAGTTACTCGGGACAGGACTACGAGCAGTACTTC
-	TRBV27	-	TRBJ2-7	CASSLSQIYEQYF	TGTGCCAGCAGTTTATCCCAGATCTACGAGCAGTACTTC
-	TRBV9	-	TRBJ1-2	CASSAPTGTASGYGYTF	TGTGCCAGCAGCGCCCCCACCGGGACGGCGTCGGGCTATGGCTACACCTTC
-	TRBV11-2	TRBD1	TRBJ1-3	CASSPRTGGNTIYF	TGTGCCAGCAGCCCACGGACAGGGGGAAACACCATATATTTT
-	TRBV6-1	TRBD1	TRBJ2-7	CASSALSTGAEQYF	TGTGCCAGCAGTGCCTTATCGACAGGGGCCGAGCAGTACTTC
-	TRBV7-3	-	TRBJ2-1	CASSSRPPYNEQFF	TGTGCCAGCAGTTCCAGGCCACCCTACAATGAGCAGTTCTTC
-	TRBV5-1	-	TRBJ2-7	CASSLTGRSYEQYF	TGCGCCAGCAGCCTGACAGGCCGCTCCTACGAGCAGTACTTC
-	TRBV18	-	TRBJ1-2	CASSPAGYGYTF	TGTGCCAGCTCACCAGCGGGTTACGGCTACACCTTC
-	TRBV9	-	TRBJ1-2	CASGPTRDANYGYTF	TGTGCCAGCGGACCGACACGGGACGCAAACTATGGCTACACCTTC
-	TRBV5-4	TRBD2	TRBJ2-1	CASSFGLAGGNEQFF	TGTGCCAGCAGCTTTGGGCTAGCGGGAGGGAATGAGCAGTTCTTC
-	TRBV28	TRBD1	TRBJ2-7	CASSPGQDIYEQYF	TGTGCCAGCAGCCCGGGACAGGATATTTACGAGCAGTACTTC
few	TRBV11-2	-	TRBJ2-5	CASSPLLQETQYF	TGTGCCAGCAGCCCCCTATTACAAGAGACCCAGTACTTC
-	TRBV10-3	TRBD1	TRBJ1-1	CAISRQGAVGTEAFF	TGTGCCATCAGCAGACAGGGGGCAGTAGGCACTGAAGCTTTCTTT
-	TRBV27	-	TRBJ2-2	CASSLGVAVFTGELFF	TGTGCCAGCAGTCTAGGGGTGGCAGTCTTCACCGGGGAGCTGTTTTTT
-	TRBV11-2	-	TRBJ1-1	CASSLVLGGQAEAFF	TGTGCCAGCAGCTTAGTCTTGGGCGGCCAGGCGGAAGCTTTCTTT
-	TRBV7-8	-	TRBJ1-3	CASGRPRHPGNTIYF	TGTGCCAGCGGTCGGCCCCGACACCCTGGAAACACCATATATTTT
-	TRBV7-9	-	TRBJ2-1	CASSPPVGNSYNEQFF	TGTGCCAGCAGCCCACCAGTTGGAAATTCCTACAATGAGCAGTTCTTC
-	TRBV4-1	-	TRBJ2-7	CASSQLRGPTYEQYF	TGCGCCAGCAGCCAGCTGCGGGGGCCGACCTACGAGCAGTACTTC